These 15 T cell receptor beta chains were all obtained from the same sample, sequenced in a study of a mutant IDH1 vaccine in newly diagnosed glioma. Which antigens these TCRs recognize remains unknown. TCRdb's table, derived via immunoSEQ multiplex PCR, lists solely in-frame clones and lacks some. Among 50,000 to 65,000 clones listed, 80% to 85% were seen once. Time point noted: week 5, during vaccination. The content of each vaccine dose was 300 ug of mutant IDH1 20-mer peptide, and topical imiquimod accompanied it. This specimen was PBMCs, taken from a glioma patient whose treatment included an IDH1 peptide vaccine. These receptors came from a man aged 30 to 39 with glioma.

The chain combines TRBV11-2 with TRBJ2-6; possibly TRBD1 for D (6 bases). Trimming removed 1 base at V and 1 base at J, with 14 bases between. Germline-derived CDR1 and CDR2 are SGHAT and FQNNGV. The CDR3 sequence is 18 residues long. The CDR3 nucleotides read TGTGCCAGCAGCTTAGGACGGGACACCATTTCTGGGGCCAACGTCCTGACTTTC. Encoded protein: CASSLGRDTISGANVLTF.

V is TRBV30 and J is TRBJ1-2; D ambiguous. Germline CDR1 is GTSNPN and CDR2 is SVGIG (reference sequence). CDR3 length: 15 amino acids. The germline V and J ends were trimmed by 0 bases and 9 bases, with 20 bases remaining between them. In nucleotides, the CDR3 is TGTGCCTGGAGTGTACGCCCAGGTACAACTTTACGCTACACCTTC. It is translated as CAWSVRPGTTLRYTF.

V is TRBV9 and J is TRBJ1-4; 12 nucleotides align to TRBD1. V was pared by 2 bases and J by 5 bases, with 7 bases of the junction left unmatched. The germline CDR1 and CDR2 sequences are SGDLS and YYNGEE. The CDR3 has 17 amino acids. Here the CDR3 reads CASSVGTGGRRNEKLFF. CDR3 DNA: TGTGCCAGCAGCGTCGGGACAGGGGGCCGTCGGAATGAAAAACTGTTTTTT.

The chain is built from TRBV28 and TRBJ1-5; no firm D call. Germline lookup yields CDR1 MDHEN and CDR2 SYDVKM. The length of the CDR3 is 14 residues. V was shortened by 3 bases and J by 5 bases, with 11 bases between the two germline ends. The DNA for the CDR3 is TGTGCCAGCAGTTTTCCGCAGGCCCATCAGCCCCAGCATTTT. This sequence encodes CASSFPQAHQPQHF. The full variable domain, completed using reference TRBV28 and TRBJ1-5, is DVKVTQSSRYLVKRTGEKVFLECVQDMDHENMFWYRQDPGLGLRLIYFSYDVKMKEKGDIPEGYSVSREKKERFSLILESASTNQTSMYLCASSFPQAHQPQHFGDGTRLSIL.

This rearrangement joins TRBV28 to TRBJ2-3; the match to TRBD2 covers 7 bases. Germline trimming cut 5 bases from V and 4 bases from J; bases unmatched to any gene: 15. The CDR3 is 17 amino acids. Per germline, CDR1 MDHEN and CDR2 SYDVKM. The CDR3 bases are TGTGCCAGCAGTGAGCCCACCTCTATACGGGGGGCAGATACGCAGTATTTT. This sequence encodes CASSEPTSIRGADTQYF.

The chain couples TRBV6-6 to TRBJ2-6, with a possible D match to TRBD1 (5 bases). From germline, CDR1 is MNHNY and CDR2 SVGAGI (reference sequence). V dropped 3 bases and J dropped 0 bases, with 9 bases sitting between them. This CDR3 has 16 amino acids. CDR3 amino acids: CASSYSRDSGANVLTF. CDR3 sequence (DNA): TGTGCCAGCAGTTATTCCAGGGACTCTGGGGCCAACGTCCTGACTTTC.

This chain connects TRBV6-1 to TRBJ1-6; D ambiguous. Per germline, CDR1 MNHNS and CDR2 SASEGT. V was pared by 2 bases and J by 8 bases, with 28 bases between. CDR3 size: 20 residues. CDR3 protein: CASSEILPNAFDTWDSPLHF. The CDR3 coding sequence is TGTGCCAGCAGTGAAATACTTCCTAACGCCTTTGATACCTGGGATTCACCCCTCCACTTT.

The chain employs TRBV4-1 and TRBJ2-3; D ambiguous. The V end lost 0 bases, the J end lost 2 bases, and 6 bases lay between the germline ends. CDR1 and CDR2 from the germline V gene are MGHRA and YSYEKL. The CDR3 length is 14 residues. This CDR3 is CASSQDEATDTQYF. The CDR3 nucleotides read TGCGCCAGCAGCCAAGATGAGGCCACAGATACGCAGTATTTT.

This clone has more than one count but fewer than ten. The rearrangement links TRBV7-9 to TRBJ1-5; TRBD1 might be the D (5 bases). In germline, CDR1 is SEHNR, CDR2 FQNEAQ (reference sequence). V was trimmed by 5 bases and J by 4 bases, leaving 12 bases between them. This CDR3 comprises 14 residues. The CDR3 DNA reads TGTGCCAGCAGCCGGGACGTCACTAATCAGCCCCAGCATTTT. Its translation is CASSRDVTNQPQHF.

This chain uses TRBV18 with TRBJ1-4; 7 nucleotides align to TRBD1. CDR3 length: 14 amino acids. Germline assignment: CDR1 KGHSH and CDR2 LQKENI. V gave up 2 bases and J gave up 8 bases; unmatched junction bases: 5. Here the CDR3 reads CASSPITGVEKLFF. DNA of the CDR3: TGTGCCAGCTCACCAATTACAGGGGTCGAAAAACTGTTTTTT.

The chain recombines TRBV5-4 with TRBJ2-7; D not certain. The V gene's germline CDR1 is SGHNT and CDR2 YYREEE (reference sequence). The V and J ends lost 4 bases and 5 bases respectively, with 7 bases between them. This CDR3 has 11 amino acids. CDR3 sequence: CASSTSDEQYF. CDR3 coding DNA: TGTGCCAGCAGCACTTCTGACGAGCAGTACTTC.

The rearrangement uses TRBV6-5 and TRBJ2-7; no definite D call. CDR3 size: 15 residues. V was cut by 0 bases and J by 1 base, with 10 bases left in between. Germline lookup yields CDR1 MNHEY and CDR2 SVGAGI. The CDR3 nucleotides read TGTGCCAGCAGTTACTCGATACCACCTTCCTACGAGCAGTACTTC. Its protein is CASSYSIPPSYEQYF.

V gene TRBV11-2 combines with J gene TRBJ1-2; D call uncertain. Germline CDR1 and CDR2: SGHAT and FQNNGV. The length of the CDR3 is 13 residues. The V gene lost 2 bases and the J gene lost 6 bases, with 10 bases spanning the gap. CDR3 protein: CASSLIRDHGYTF. The CDR3 DNA reads TGTGCCAGCAGCTTAATTCGCGACCATGGCTACACCTTC.

This clone was detected a few times. V is TRBV5-1 and J is TRBJ2-6, with a tentative D call TRBD1 (5 bases). The germline V gene encodes CDR1 SGHRS and CDR2 YFSETQ. V lost 0 bases and J lost 0, with 7 bases in between. This CDR3 comprises 16 residues. The DNA of the CDR3 is TGCGCCAGCAGCTTGGGACAGATCTCTGGGGCCAACGTCCTGACTTTC. Residues: CASSLGQISGANVLTF. The whole variable domain, remainder taken from reference TRBV5-1 and TRBJ2-6, is KAGVTQTPRYLIKTRGQQVTLSCSPISGHRSVSWYQQTPGQGLQFLFEYFSETQRNKGNFPGRFSGRQFSNSRSEMNVSTLELGDSALYLCASSLGQISGANVLTFGAGSRLTVL.

The V and J genes are TRBV27 and TRBJ1-1, with no clear D. The ends were cut back, 7 bases at V and 7 bases at J, with 16 bases in the middle. Germline V gene sequence: CDR1 MNHEY, CDR2 SMNVEV (reference sequence). CDR3 length: 13 residues. The CDR3 DNA reads TGTGCCAGCACCGTCAGAAGTGGCGGTGAAGCTTTCTTT. Its translation: CASTVRSGGEAFF.